A selection of T cell receptor beta chains follows, all from one sample in a study of T cells in narcolepsy. Generated by immunoSEQ multiplex PCR, the TCRdb table keeps only in-frame clones and is missing some. The sample holds tens of thousands of clones, approximately 83% seen once. The sample comprised CD45RA- memory CD4+ T cells from PBMCs. The origin of the receptors is a human donor with narcolepsy. The CDR3 runs from the conserved cysteine through the conserved F or W. The D gene is left open where the match is weak. Clone size is given for some rows only: seen once, a few or many times, or a class if the clone is expanded.

CDR3 protein: CSVEDSGQGDEQYF; CDR3 DNA: TGCAGCGTTGAAGATTCTGGACAGGGTGACGAGCAGTACTTC; J gene: TRBJ2-7; clone size: once; D gene: TRBD1; CDR3 length: 14; V gene: TRBV29-1
CDR3 protein: CASVKTGNTDTQYF; CDR3 DNA: TGTGCCAGCGTGAAAACAGGGAACACAGATACGCAGTATTTT; J gene: TRBJ2-3; clone size: NA; D gene: NA; CDR3 length: 14; V gene: TRBV2
CDR3 protein: CASSPTENYGYTF; CDR3 DNA: TGTGCCAGCAGTCCAACCGAGAACTATGGCTACACCTTC; J gene: TRBJ1-2; clone size: NA; D gene: NA; CDR3 length: 13; V gene: TRBV7-9
CDR3 protein: CAWSVDVWASGGEKNIQYF; CDR3 DNA: TGTGCCTGGAGTGTAGACGTTTGGGCTAGCGGGGGGGAAAAAAACATTCAGTACTTC; J gene: TRBJ2-4; clone size: NA; D gene: TRBD2; CDR3 length: 19; V gene: TRBV30
CDR3 protein: CSGGQGANYEQYF; CDR3 DNA: TGCAGCGGGGGACAGGGGGCCAACTACGAGCAGTACTTC; J gene: TRBJ2-7; clone size: NA; D gene: TRBD1; CDR3 length: 13; V gene: TRBV29-1
CDR3 protein: CASSPGRTETQYF; CDR3 DNA: TGTGCCAGCAGCCCTGGGCGTACCGAGACCCAGTACTTC; J gene: TRBJ2-5; clone size: NA; D gene: NA; CDR3 length: 13; V gene: TRBV7-2
CDR3 protein: CASSTGLAGSYNEQFF; CDR3 DNA: TGTGCCAGCAGTACGGGACTAGCGGGTTCCTACAATGAGCAGTTCTTC; J gene: TRBJ2-1; clone size: NA; D gene: TRBD2; CDR3 length: 16; V gene: TRBV2
CDR3 protein: CAWTRKEETQYF; CDR3 DNA: TGTGCCTGGACTAGGAAGGAGGAGACCCAGTACTTC; J gene: TRBJ2-5; clone size: NA; D gene: NA; CDR3 length: 12; V gene: TRBV30
CDR3 protein: CASGRGITVNTEAFF; CDR3 DNA: TGCGCCAGCGGCCGTGGGATTACCGTGAACACTGAAGCTTTCTTT; J gene: TRBJ1-1; clone size: few; D gene: NA; CDR3 length: 15; V gene: TRBV5-1
CDR3 protein: CASSIQGAFNQPQHF; CDR3 DNA: TGTGCCAGTTCAATACAGGGGGCATTCAATCAGCCCCAGCATTTT; J gene: TRBJ1-5; clone size: NA; D gene: TRBD1; CDR3 length: 15; V gene: TRBV2
CDR3 protein: CASSVGGAGNTIYF; CDR3 DNA: TGTGCCAGCAGCGTAGGGGGAGCAGGAAACACCATATATTTT; J gene: TRBJ1-3; clone size: NA; D gene: NA; CDR3 length: 14; V gene: TRBV9